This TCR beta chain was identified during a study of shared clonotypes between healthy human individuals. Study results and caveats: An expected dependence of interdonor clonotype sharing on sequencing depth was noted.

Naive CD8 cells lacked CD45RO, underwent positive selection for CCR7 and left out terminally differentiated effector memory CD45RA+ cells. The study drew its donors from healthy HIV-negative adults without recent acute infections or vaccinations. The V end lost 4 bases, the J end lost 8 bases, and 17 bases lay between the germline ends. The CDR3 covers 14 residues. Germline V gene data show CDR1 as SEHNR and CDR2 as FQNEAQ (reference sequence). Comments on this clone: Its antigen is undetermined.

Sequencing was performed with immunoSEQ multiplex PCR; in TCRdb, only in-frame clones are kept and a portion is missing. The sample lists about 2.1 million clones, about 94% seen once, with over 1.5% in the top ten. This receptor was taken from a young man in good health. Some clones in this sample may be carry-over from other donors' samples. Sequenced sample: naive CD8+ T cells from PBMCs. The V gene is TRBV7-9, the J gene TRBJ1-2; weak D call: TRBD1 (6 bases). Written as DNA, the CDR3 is TGTGCCAGCAGCTCCCATGGGGGCCTCAAGGGCTACACCTTC. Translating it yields CASSSHGGLKGYTF.